This TCR beta chain is from a study of blood T cell repertoires in COVID-19. Across the whole study: The United States, Italy and Spain supplied acute and convalescent COVID-19 samples.

This clone was counted a single time. CDR1 and CDR2 (germline): GTSNPN, SVGIG (reference sequence). The ends were cut back, 0 bases at V and 9 bases at J, with 12 bases in the middle. CDR3 length: 14 residues. Recruits, aged roughly 18 to 95 years, lived in approximately 26 US areas. Two negative PCRs, clearance, or symptom resolution had been documented for recovered Cohort 3 donors. Libraries were prepared by immunoSEQ multiplex PCR; TCRdb keeps only in-frame clonotypes and omits some of them. The table has about 180,000 clones, approximately 84% seen once. This sequence joins TRBV30 and TRBJ1-6; no firm D call. What was sequenced was PBMCs or T cells enriched from blood (not recorded which). The sequence came from a woman between 50 and 59 years old who had recovered from COVID-19. CDR3 region: CAWSVRDYRSPLHF. The CDR3 nucleotides read TGTGCCTGGAGTGTCCGGGATTATCGTTCACCCCTCCACTTT. Looking up the rest from reference TRBV30 and TRBJ1-6 gives the full variable domain: SQTIHQWPATLVQPVGSPLSLECTVEGTSNPNLYWYRQAAGRGLQLLFYSVGIGQISSEVPQNLSASRPQDRQFILSSKKLLLSDSGFYLCAWSVRDYRSPLHFGNGTRLTVT.